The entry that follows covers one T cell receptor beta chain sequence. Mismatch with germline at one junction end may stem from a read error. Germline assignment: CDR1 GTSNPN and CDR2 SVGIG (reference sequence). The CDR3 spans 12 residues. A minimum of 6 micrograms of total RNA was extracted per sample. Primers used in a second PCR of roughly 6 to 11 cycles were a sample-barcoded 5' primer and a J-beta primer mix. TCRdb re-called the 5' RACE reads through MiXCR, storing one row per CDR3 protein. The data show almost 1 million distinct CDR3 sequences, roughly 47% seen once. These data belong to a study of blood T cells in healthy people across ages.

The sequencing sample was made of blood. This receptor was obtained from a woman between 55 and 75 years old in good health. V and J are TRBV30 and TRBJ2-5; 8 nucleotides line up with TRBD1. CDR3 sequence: CAWSRGQESQYF. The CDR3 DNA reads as TGTGCCTGGAGCAGGGGGCAAGAGTCCCAGTACTTC. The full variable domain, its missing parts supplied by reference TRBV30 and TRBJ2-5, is SQTIHQWPATLVQPVGSPLSLECTVEGTSNPNLYWYRQAAGRGLQLLFYSVGIGQISSEVPQNLSASRPQDRQFILSSKKLLLSDSGFYLCAWSRGQESQYFGPGTRLLVL.